This T cell receptor beta chain was sequenced in a study of T cell changes during pregnancy in multiple sclerosis. The assay was immunoSEQ multiplex PCR, and TCRdb's table has in-frame clones only and misses some. The sample carries 93,000 or so clones, 75% to 95% recorded once. There are 16 residues in the CDR3. The germline V gene has CDR1 SGHRS and CDR2 YFSETQ. The germline V and J ends were trimmed by 4 bases and 6 bases, with 19 bases remaining between them. The starting material was peripheral blood, obtained before pregnancy. The chain couples TRBV5-1 to TRBJ2-2; maybe TRBD2 (7 bases). The TCR comes from a female donor with multiple sclerosis, enrolled in a pregnancy study. Written as DNA, the CDR3 is TGCGCCAGCAGCCCCTTTCCGGGGGGCGCCTCCGGGGAGCTGTTTTTT. Translated: CASSPFPGGASGELFF.